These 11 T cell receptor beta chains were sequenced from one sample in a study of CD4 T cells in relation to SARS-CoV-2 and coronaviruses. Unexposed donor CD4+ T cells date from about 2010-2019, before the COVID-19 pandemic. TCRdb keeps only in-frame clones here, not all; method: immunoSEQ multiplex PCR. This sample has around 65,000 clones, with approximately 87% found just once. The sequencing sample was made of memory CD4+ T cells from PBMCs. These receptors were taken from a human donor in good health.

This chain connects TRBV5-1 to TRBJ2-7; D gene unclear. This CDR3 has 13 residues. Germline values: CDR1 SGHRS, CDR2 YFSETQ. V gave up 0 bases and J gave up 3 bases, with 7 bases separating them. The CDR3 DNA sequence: TGCGCCAGCAGCTTGGCCGCCAGCTACGAGCAGTACTTC. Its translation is CASSLAASYEQYF.

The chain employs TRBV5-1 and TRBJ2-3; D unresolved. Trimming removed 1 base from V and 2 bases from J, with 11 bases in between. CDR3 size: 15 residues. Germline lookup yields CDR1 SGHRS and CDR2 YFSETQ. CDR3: CASSLNPQPTDTQYF. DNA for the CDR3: TGCGCCAGCAGCTTGAACCCCCAACCCACAGATACGCAGTATTTT.

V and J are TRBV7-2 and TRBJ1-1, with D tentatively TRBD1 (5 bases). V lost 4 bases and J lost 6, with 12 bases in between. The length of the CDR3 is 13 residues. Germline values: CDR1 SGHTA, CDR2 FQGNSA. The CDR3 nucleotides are TGTGCCAGCAGCTACAACGTCAGGGCTGAAGCTTTCTTT. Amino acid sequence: CASSYNVRAEAFF.

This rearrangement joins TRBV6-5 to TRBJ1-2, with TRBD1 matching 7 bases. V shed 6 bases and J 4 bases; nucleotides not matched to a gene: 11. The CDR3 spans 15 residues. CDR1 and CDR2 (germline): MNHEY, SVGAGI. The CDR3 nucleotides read TGTGCCAGCAGGCAGGGGGGCGGACCCTTCTATGGCTACACCTTC. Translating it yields CASRQGGGPFYGYTF.

The CDR3: CASSLGPGTTEKLFF. For the CDR3, the DNA is TGTGCCAGCTCTCTCGGGCCCGGGACAACCGAAAAACTGTTTTTT. This sequence joins TRBV18 and TRBJ1-4; D perhaps matches TRBD1 (6 bases). Germline V gives CDR1 KGHSH, CDR2 LQKENI. V was shortened by 6 bases and J by 8 bases, with 19 bases between the two germline ends. This CDR3 has 15 residues. Drawing the rest from reference TRBV18 and TRBJ1-4, the complete variable domain is NAGVMQNPRHLVRRRGQEARLRCSPMKGHSHVYWYRQLPEEGLKFMVYLQKENIIDESGMPKERFSAEFPKEGPSILRIQQVVRGDSAAYFCASSLGPGTTEKLFFGSGTQLSVL.

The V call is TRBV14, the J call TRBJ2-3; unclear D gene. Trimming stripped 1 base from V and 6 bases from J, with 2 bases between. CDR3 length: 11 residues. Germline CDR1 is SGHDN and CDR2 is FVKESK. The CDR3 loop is CASSQGDTQYF. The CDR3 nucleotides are TGTGCCAGCAGCCAAGGGGATACGCAGTATTTT.

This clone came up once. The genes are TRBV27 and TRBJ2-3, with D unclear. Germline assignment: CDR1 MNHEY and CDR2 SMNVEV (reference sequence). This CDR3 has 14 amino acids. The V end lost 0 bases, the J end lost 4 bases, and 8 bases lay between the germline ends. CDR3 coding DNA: TGTGCCAGCAGTTTATCCGCTATTTCAGATACGCAGTATTTT. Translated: CASSLSAISDTQYF.

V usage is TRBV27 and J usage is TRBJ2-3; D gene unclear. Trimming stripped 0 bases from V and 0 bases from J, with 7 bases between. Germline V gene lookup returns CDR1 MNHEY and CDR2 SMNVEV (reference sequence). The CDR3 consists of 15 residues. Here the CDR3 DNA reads TGTGCCAGCAGTTTATCCGTTCCTAGCACAGATACGCAGTATTTT. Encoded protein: CASSLSVPSTDTQYF.

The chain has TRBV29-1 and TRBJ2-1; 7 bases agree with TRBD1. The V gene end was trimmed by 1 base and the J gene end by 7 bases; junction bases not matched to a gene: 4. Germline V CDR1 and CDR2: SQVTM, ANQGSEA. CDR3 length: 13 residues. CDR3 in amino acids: CSVEGQGGNEQFF. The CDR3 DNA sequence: TGCAGCGTTGAAGGACAGGGTGGTAATGAGCAGTTCTTC.

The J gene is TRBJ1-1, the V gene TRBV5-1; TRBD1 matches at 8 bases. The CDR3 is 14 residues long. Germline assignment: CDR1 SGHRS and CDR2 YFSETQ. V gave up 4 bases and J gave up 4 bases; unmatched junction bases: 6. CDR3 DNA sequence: TGCGCCAGCAGCCAGAGAACAGGGGGCACTGAAGCTTTCTTT. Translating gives CASSQRTGGTEAFF.

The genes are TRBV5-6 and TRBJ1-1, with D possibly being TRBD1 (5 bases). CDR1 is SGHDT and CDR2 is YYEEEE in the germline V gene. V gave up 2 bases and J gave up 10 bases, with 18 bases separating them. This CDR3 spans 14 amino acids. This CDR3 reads CASSFFQGVQGAFF. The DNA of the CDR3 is TGTGCCAGCAGCTTTTTTCAGGGAGTGCAGGGAGCTTTCTTT.